This T cell receptor (beta chain) was found in a study of blood T cell repertoires in COVID-19. Germline V CDR1 and CDR2: SGHVS, FQNEAQ. The length of the CDR3 is 16 residues. Trimming shortened V by 7 bases and J by 0 bases, and 17 bases separated the two germline ends. Sequencing was performed with immunoSEQ multiplex PCR; in TCRdb, only in-frame clones are kept and a portion is missing. The profile shows about 180,000 clones, more than 85% of them singletons. Clinical history as reported by participants underpinned cohort assignment. This receptor was obtained from a human donor with acute COVID-19. The donor label of this sample is uncertain. The V call is TRBV7-8, the J call TRBJ2-3; weak D call: TRBD1 (7 bases). Specimen: PBMCs or T cells enriched from blood (not recorded which). The CDR3 sequence is CASNPGGPFSTDTQYF. CDR3 bases: TGTGCCAGCAACCCAGGGGGGCCCTTTAGCACAGATACGCAGTATTTT.